This T cell receptor (beta chain) was captured by sequencing in a study of T-cell reconstitution after alpha-beta-depleted transplantation in children. Notes on the study in general: Reportedly, only several hundred clones from non-depleted graft cells drove alpha-beta T-cell counts at about two months. Newly made T cells mostly supplied T-cell counts and diversity one year after transplant. Surviving thymic progenitors and recipient T cells were the source of high TCRbeta diversity at day 60 in some patients.

Preparation of the TCRbeta library involved a method that used unique molecular identifiers. TCRdb re-called the PCR reads through MiXCR, storing one row per CDR3 protein. Of about 200,000 distinct CDR3 sequences in the sample, 6.3% were seen once. This clonotype occurred many times. Its antigen is currently unknown. The CDR3 runs 20 residues. Trimming cost V 0 bases and J 6 bases; bases outside gene matches: 17. Germline V gene lookup returns CDR1 LNHNV and CDR2 YYDKDF (reference sequence). This sample comprised PBMCs, obtained before TCRalphabeta/CD19-depleted stem cell transplant. The receptor comes from a girl less than two years old with combined immunodeficiency, due to receive a stem cell transplant. The chain employs TRBV15 and TRBJ2-1; 10 positions agree with TRBD2. This CDR3 reads CATSRDGGDVSGRLRNEQFF. The DNA for the CDR3 is TGTGCCACCAGCAGAGATGGGGGGGACGTTAGCGGGAGGCTGCGCAATGAGCAGTTCTTC.